This TCR beta chain was documented in a study of blood T cell repertoires in COVID-19. In the original workflow: Amplified reference gene primers provided the basis for estimating nucleated cell counts. Using immunoSEQ multiplex PCR, the repertoire was profiled, and TCRdb retains in-frame clones only, with some absent. The DNA was the basis for D and trimming; V, J and clone size are from that table. This table has about 190,000 clones, about nine tenths appearing once. Germline V gives CDR1 SGHTS, CDR2 YDEGEE. This CDR3 has 13 amino acids. As concerns this clone: A read error may produce the germline difference seen at one junction end.

The chain uses TRBV5-8 and TRBJ2-7, with 7 bases matching TRBD1. The TCR comes from a young man with acute or convalescent COVID-19. Sequencing was done on a sample of peripheral blood. The CDR3 DNA reads TGTGCCAGCAGCTACCTCCGGGACAGTCGAGGGGACTTC. This encodes CASSYLRDSRGDF.